This T cell receptor (beta chain) was sequenced in a study of blood T cell repertoires in COVID-19. V was clipped by 3 bases and J by 8 bases, with 22 bases between them. The CDR3 is made up of 15 amino acids. From germline, CDR1 is SQVTM and CDR2 ANQGSEA. Generated by immunoSEQ multiplex PCR, the TCRdb table keeps only in-frame clones and is missing some. The sample carries 200,000 to 300,000 clones, 80% to 90% recorded once. The sequencing input was peripheral blood. This sequence joins TRBV29-1 and TRBJ1-2; D perhaps matches TRBD1 (6 bases). The TCR was taken from a woman in her thirties or forties with acute or convalescent COVID-19. CDR3 DNA: TGCAGCGTTGATACTCAGACAGGTCGCTCGGGGGGCTACACCTTC. Residues: CSVDTQTGRSGGYTF.